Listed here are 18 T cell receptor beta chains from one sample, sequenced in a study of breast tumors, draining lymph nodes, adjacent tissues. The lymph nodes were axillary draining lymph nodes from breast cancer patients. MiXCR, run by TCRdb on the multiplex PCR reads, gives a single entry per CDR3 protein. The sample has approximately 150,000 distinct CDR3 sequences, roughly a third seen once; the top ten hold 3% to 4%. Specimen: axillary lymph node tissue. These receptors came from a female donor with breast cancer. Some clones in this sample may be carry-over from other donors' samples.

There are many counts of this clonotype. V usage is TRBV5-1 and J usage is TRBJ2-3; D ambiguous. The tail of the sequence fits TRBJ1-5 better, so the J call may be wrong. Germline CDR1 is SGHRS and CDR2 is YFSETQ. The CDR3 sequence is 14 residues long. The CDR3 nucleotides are TGCGCCAGCAGCTTGTCGAGCGGGGAAGATACGCAGCATTTT. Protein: CASSLSSGEDTQHF.

The CDR3 DNA follows: TGTGCCAGCAGTGAATCTCGAGACCGACCGGGACAGGGGGCGCTAGGTTATGGCTACACCTTC. Translated: CASSESRDRPGQGALGYGYTF. The V call is TRBV25-1, the J call TRBJ1-2, with 12 bases lining up with TRBD1. The germline gives CDR1 MGHDK, CDR2 SYGVNS. The CDR3 spans 21 residues. Trimming at V came to 1 base and at J to 5 bases, leaving 20 bases not matched to a gene.

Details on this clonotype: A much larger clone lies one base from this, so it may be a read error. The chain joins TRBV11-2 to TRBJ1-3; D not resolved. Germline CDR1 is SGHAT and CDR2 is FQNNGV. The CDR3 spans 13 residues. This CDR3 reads CASSLTSGTTIYF. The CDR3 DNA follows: TGTGCCAGCAGCCTCACCTCTGGAACCACCATATATTTT.

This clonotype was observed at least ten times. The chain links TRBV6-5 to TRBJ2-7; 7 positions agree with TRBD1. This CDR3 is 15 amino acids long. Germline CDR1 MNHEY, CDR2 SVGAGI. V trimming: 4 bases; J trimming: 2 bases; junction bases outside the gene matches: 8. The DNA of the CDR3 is TGTGCCAGCAGTTTGAAGAAAGGACAGGCCTACGAGCAGTACTTC. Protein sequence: CASSLKKGQAYEQYF.

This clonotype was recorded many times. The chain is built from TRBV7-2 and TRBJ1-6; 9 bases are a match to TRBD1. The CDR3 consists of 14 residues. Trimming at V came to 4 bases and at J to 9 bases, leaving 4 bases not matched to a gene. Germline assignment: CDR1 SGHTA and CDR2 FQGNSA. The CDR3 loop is CASSSGQGPSPLHF. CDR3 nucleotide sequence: TGTGCCAGCAGCTCGGGACAGGGCCCTTCACCCCTCCACTTT. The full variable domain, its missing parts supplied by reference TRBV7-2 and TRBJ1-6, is GAGVSQSPSNKVTEKGKDVELRCDPISGHTALYWYRQSLGQGLEFLIYFQGNSAPDKSGLPSDRFSAERTGGSVSTLTIQRTQQEDSAVYLCASSSGQGPSPLHFGNGTRLTVT.

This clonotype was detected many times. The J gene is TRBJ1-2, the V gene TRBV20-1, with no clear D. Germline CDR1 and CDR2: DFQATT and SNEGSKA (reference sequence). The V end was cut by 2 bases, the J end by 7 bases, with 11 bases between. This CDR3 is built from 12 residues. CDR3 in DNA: TGCAGTGCTAGACTACCTGTCGGTGGCTACACCTTC. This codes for CSARLPVGGYTF.

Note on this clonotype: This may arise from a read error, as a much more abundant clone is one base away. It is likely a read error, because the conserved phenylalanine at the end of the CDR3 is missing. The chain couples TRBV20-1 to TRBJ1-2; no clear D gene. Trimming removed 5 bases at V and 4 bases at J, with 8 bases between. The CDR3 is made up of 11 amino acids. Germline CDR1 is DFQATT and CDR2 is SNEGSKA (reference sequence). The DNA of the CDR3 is TGCAGTGCTGGGGAGGGCTATGGCTACACCCTC. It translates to CSAGEGYGYTL.

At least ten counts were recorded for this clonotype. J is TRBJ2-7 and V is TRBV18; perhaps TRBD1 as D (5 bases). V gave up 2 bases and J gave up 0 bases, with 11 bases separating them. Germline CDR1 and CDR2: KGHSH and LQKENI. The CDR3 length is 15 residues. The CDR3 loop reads CASSPVPTASYEQYF. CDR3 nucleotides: TGTGCCAGCTCACCAGTCCCGACAGCCTCCTACGAGCAGTACTTC.

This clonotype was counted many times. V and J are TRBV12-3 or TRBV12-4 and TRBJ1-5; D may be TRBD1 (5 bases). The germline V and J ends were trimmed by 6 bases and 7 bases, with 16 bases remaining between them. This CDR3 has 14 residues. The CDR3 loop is CASSPDSHLQPQHF. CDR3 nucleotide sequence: TGTGCCAGCAGCCCAGACAGTCACCTGCAGCCCCAGCATTTT.

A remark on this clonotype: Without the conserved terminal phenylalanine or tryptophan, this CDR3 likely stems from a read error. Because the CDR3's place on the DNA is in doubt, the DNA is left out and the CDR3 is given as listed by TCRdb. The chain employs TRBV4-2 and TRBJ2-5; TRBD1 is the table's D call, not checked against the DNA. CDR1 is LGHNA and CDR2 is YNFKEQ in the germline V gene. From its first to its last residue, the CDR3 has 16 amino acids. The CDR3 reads CASSPGQGDYGYTFGS.

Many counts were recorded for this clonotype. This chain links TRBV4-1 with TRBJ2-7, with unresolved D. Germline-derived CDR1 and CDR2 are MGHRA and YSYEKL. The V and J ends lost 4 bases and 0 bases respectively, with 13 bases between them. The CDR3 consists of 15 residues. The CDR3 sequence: CASSPVQLLSYEQYF. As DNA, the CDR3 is TGCGCCAGCAGCCCCGTACAGTTGCTCTCCTACGAGCAGTACTTC.

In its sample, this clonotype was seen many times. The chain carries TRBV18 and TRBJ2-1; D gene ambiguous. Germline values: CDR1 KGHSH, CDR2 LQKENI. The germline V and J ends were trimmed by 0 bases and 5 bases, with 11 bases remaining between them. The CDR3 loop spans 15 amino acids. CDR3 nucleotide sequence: TGTGCCAGCTCACCACCGCTTAGTACCGACAATGAGCAGTTCTTC. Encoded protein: CASSPPLSTDNEQFF.

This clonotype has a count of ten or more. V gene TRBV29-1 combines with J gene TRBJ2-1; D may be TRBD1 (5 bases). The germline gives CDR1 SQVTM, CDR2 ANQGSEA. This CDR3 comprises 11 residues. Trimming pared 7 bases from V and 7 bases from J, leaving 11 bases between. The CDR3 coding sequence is TGCAGCGATGCCAGGGTAAATGAGCAGTTCTTC. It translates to CSDARVNEQFF.

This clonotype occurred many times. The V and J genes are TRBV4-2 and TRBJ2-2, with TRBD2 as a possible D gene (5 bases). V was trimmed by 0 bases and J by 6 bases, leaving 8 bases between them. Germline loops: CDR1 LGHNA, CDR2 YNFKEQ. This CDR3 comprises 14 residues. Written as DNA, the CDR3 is TGTGCCAGCAGCCAAGATCGGAGGTCCGGGGAGCTGTTTTTT. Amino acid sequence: CASSQDRRSGELFF.

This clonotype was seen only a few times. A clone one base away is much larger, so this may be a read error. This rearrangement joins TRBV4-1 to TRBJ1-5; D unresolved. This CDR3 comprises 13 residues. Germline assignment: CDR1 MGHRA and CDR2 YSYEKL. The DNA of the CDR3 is TGCGCCGGCAGCCAAGATCTTGGACAGCCCCAGCATTTT. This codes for CAGSQDLGQPQHF.

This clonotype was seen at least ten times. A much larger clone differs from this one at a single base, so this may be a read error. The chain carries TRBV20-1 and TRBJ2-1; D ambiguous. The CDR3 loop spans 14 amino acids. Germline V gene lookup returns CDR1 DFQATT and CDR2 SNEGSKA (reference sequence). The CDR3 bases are TGCGGTGCTACGCCGGGCAGCTCCTACAATGAGCAGTTCTTC. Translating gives CGATPGSSYNEQFF.

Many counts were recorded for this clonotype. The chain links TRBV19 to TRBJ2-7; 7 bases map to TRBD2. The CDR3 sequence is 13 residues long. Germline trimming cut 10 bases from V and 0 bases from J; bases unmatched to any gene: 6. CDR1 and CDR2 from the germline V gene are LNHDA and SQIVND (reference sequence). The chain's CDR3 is CATRTSGSYEQYF. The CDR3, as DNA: TGTGCCACTCGGACTAGTGGCTCCTACGAGCAGTACTTC.

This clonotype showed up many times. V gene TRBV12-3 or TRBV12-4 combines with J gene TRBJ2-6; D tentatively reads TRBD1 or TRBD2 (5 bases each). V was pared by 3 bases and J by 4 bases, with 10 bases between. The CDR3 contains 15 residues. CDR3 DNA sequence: TGTGCCAGCAGTTTGGGGGTGGGGGGGGCCAACGTCCTGACTTTC. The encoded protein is CASSLGVGGANVLTF.